A few counts support the clone carrying this TCR beta chain. The antigen is unknown. The source of the sample is a study of response to subunit inactivated influenza vaccine. One entry per CDR3 protein results from TCRdb running MiXCR on the RT-PCR reads. The data contain approximately 290,000 distinct CDR3 sequences, roughly 22% of them seen just once; the ten biggest clones take up 10%. The CDR3 totals 11 residues. V was shortened by 10 bases and J by 2 bases, with 6 bases between the two germline ends. The germline V gene has CDR1 SNHLY and CDR2 FYNNEI. Study findings and constraints: Researchers suggested that each seasonal influenza vaccination recruits few new T cells.

The gene calls are TRBV2 and TRBJ1-3; D is ambiguous. This receptor was taken from a man aged 50-75 years who received an inactivated influenza vaccine. This specimen was PBMCs from blood, taken about 20 months after vaccination. The CDR3 bases are TGTGCCACCGGACCTGGAAACACCATATATTTT. Protein product: CATGPGNTIYF.